The TCR beta chain under discussion was sequenced for a study of T cells in Graves' hyperthyroidism and ophthalmopathy. Findings and limits, study-wide: In validation, the model predicted ophthalmopathy. These predictions came a median 6.5 months before onset. By a 13 V-J model, ophthalmopathy was set apart from stable hyperthyroidism.

TCR beta CDR3 regions were amplified from RNA. First-round RT-PCR with HTBI primers amplified the TCR CDR3 region. Each CDR3 protein gets one entry after TCRdb re-called the multiplex PCR reads with MiXCR. The sample shows some 440,000 distinct CDR3 sequences, 15% to 19% of them seen only once. Comment on this clonotype: The antigen remains undetermined.

The CDR3 totals 11 residues. V was clipped by 1 base and J by 6 bases, with 0 bases between them. Germline loops: CDR1 MDHEN, CDR2 SYDVKM. Sequencing was done on a sample of blood. The sequence was collected from a woman aged 18-29 years with Graves' hyperthyroidism. The chain recombines TRBV28 with TRBJ1-4, with unresolved D. CDR3: CASSLYEKLFF. As DNA, the CDR3 is TGTGCCAGCAGTTTATATGAAAAACTGTTTTTT.